Below are 17 T cell receptor beta chains sequenced from a single sample in a study of Ad26.COV2.S vaccination and SARS-CoV-2 variants. Indicated treatment: about 20 received Ad26.COV2.S at low or high dose, single or two shots; five or six received placebo; per-sample allocation not given. Specimen acquisition occurred on day 63 following the initial vaccine or placebo injection. Assay: immunoSEQ multiplex PCR; the TCRdb copy retains only in-frame clones and omits some. The sample holds 300,000 to 400,000 clones, 75% to 90% seen once. The sequencing here drew on peripheral blood, taken in a trial of Ad26.COV2.S vaccine versus placebo. Receptors originate from a person between 18 and 60 years old who received the Ad26.COV2.S COVID-19 vaccine or a placebo.

The V gene is TRBV11-2, the J gene TRBJ2-2; possibly TRBD2 for D (6 bases). V lost 5 bases, J lost 1 base, and 8 bases lay in between. CDR1 and CDR2 (germline): SGHAT, FQNNGV. This CDR3 is built from 14 residues. The CDR3 coding sequence is TGTGCCAGCAGCCCGGGAGTGAACACCGGGGAGCTGTTTTTT. Translated: CASSPGVNTGELFF.

The chain couples TRBV6-5 to TRBJ2-7; D unclear. The CDR3 runs to 12 residues. Germline CDR1 reads MNHEY; CDR2 reads SVGAGI. Trimming removed 2 bases at V and 3 bases at J, with 5 bases between. CDR3 loop: CASSYNLYEQYF. For the CDR3, the DNA is TGTGCCAGCAGTTACAACCTCTACGAGCAGTACTTC.

This chain connects TRBV6-2 or TRBV6-3 to TRBJ2-1, with unresolved D. The germline gives CDR1 MNHEY, CDR2 SVGEGT. Trimming shortened V by 3 bases and J by 5 bases, and 8 bases separated the two germline ends. This CDR3 comprises 13 residues. CDR3 amino acids: CASSYRENNEQFF. CDR3 DNA sequence: TGTGCCAGCAGTTATAGAGAGAACAATGAGCAGTTCTTC.

The sample holds one count of this clone. The V gene is TRBV27, the J gene TRBJ2-1; D is possibly TRBD1 (8 bases). Germline V gene lookup returns CDR1 MNHEY and CDR2 SMNVEV (reference sequence). Trimming pared 5 bases from V and 3 bases from J, leaving 11 bases between. This CDR3 is built from 14 residues. The CDR3 loop reads CASSTGGGYNEQFF. The CDR3 DNA follows: TGTGCCAGCAGTACAGGGGGGGGCTACAATGAGCAGTTCTTC.

The gene calls are TRBV4-1 and TRBJ1-1; D is possibly TRBD1 (5 bases). Germline assignment: CDR1 MGHRA and CDR2 YSYEKL. V was cut by 0 bases and J by 4 bases, with 12 bases left in between. This CDR3 is 15 amino acids long. CDR3 DNA sequence: TGCGCCAGCAGCCAAGATGTAGGGGCGCTCACTGAAGCTTTCTTT. Amino acids: CASSQDVGALTEAFF.

V gene TRBV12-5 combines with J gene TRBJ2-5; 7 positions agree with TRBD1. V lost 6 bases, J lost 3 bases, and 4 bases stayed unmatched. Germline V CDR1 and CDR2: LGHNT, FRNRAP. The CDR3 is 13 amino acids. CDR3 sequence: CASGRDREETQYF. CDR3 coding DNA: TGTGCTAGTGGGCGAGACAGGGAAGAGACCCAGTACTTC.

This chain links TRBV9 with TRBJ1-2; no reliable D call. The germline V gene has CDR1 SGDLS and CDR2 YYNGEE. The CDR3 contains 15 residues. V was clipped by 4 bases and J by 7 bases, with 20 bases between them. This chain's CDR3 is CASSPTGVGSGGYTF. The CDR3 region has the DNA TGTGCCAGCAGCCCCACCGGGGTAGGGAGCGGTGGCTACACCTTC.

The chain joins TRBV6-2 or TRBV6-3 to TRBJ1-5; the D is unclear. Trimming took off 3 bases at V and 6 bases at J, with 6 bases between the two ends. The CDR3 loop spans 12 amino acids. CDR1 and CDR2 (germline): MNHEY, SVGEGT. The CDR3 loop is CASSYSIQPQHF. The CDR3 DNA reads as TGTGCCAGCAGTTATTCCATTCAGCCCCAGCATTTT.

The J gene is TRBJ2-1, the V gene TRBV7-9; TRBD1 is a possible D gene (6 bases). This CDR3 has 12 residues. Germline V gene sequence: CDR1 SEHNR, CDR2 FQNEAQ (reference sequence). V dropped 5 bases and J dropped 8 bases, with 10 bases sitting between them. The CDR3 region is CASSPAGDEQFF. Here the CDR3 DNA reads TGTGCCAGCAGCCCAGCAGGGGATGAGCAGTTCTTC. Based on the CDR3 plus reference TRBV7-9 and TRBJ2-1, the full variable domain is DTGVSQNPRHKITKRGQNVTFRCDPISEHNRLYWYRQTLGQGPEFLTYFQNEAQLEKSRLLSDRFSAERPKGSFSTLEIQRTEQGDSAMYLCASSPAGDEQFFGPGTRLTVL.

V is TRBV25-1 and J is TRBJ1-1; no clear D. CDR1 MGHDK and CDR2 SYGVNS come from the germline V gene. The CDR3 totals 13 residues. V lost 7 bases and J 5 bases, leaving 14 bases between the germline ends. The CDR3 loop is CASKAAGGTEAFF. In nucleotides, the CDR3 is TGTGCCAGCAAGGCGGCGGGCGGGACTGAAGCTTTCTTT.

V gene TRBV2 combines with J gene TRBJ2-5; D is perhaps TRBD2 (5 bases). Germline CDR1 SNHLY, CDR2 FYNNEI. This CDR3 has 14 residues. V was trimmed by 8 bases and J by 7 bases, leaving 20 bases between them. The CDR3 region has the DNA TGTGCCAGCGACTCCCGAGCAAACAGCGGGACCCAGTACTTC. This sequence encodes CASDSRANSGTQYF.

To note about this clone: Other nucleotide sequences in the sample specify the same CDR3. The rearrangement joins TRBV3-1 (or the pseudogene TRBV3-2) to TRBJ2-3; D gene ambiguous. This CDR3 region has 13 residues. V shed 1 base and J shed 1 base, with 3 bases lying between them. Germline CDR1 and CDR2: LGHDT and YNNKEL (reference sequence). CDR3 residues: CASSQVRTDTQYF. For the CDR3, the DNA is TGTGCCAGCAGCCAAGTCCGCACAGATACGCAGTATTTT.

This chain joins TRBV3-1 (or the pseudogene TRBV3-2) and TRBJ2-6; the D is unclear. CDR3 size: 16 residues. CDR1 LGHDT and CDR2 YNNKEL come from the germline V gene (reference sequence). The V and J ends lost 1 base and 0 bases respectively, with 7 bases between them. The CDR3 reads CASSQGPYSGANVLTF. The CDR3 coding sequence is TGTGCCAGCAGCCAAGGGCCTTACTCTGGGGCCAACGTCCTGACTTTC.

The table lists this clone with many counts. The chain links TRBV7-9 to TRBJ2-7; 8 bases map to TRBD1. Looked up from germline, CDR1 is SEHNR and CDR2 is FQNEAQ (reference sequence). V shed 2 bases and J 5 bases; nucleotides not matched to a gene: 8. The CDR3 contains 15 residues. The CDR3 region has the DNA TGTGCCAGCAGCTTACTTGGACAGGGAGATGACGAGCAGTACTTC. Its translation: CASSLLGQGDDEQYF.

V usage is TRBV6-1 and J usage is TRBJ2-7; D remains unclear. Per the germline V gene, CDR1 is MNHNS and CDR2 is SASEGT. The CDR3 sequence is 13 residues long. V was shortened by 3 bases and J by 0 bases, with 6 bases between the two germline ends. The CDR3 here is CASSDRISYEQYF. The CDR3 nucleotides are TGTGCCAGCAGTGACAGGATCTCCTACGAGCAGTACTTC.

The chain joins TRBV27 to TRBJ1-1; perhaps TRBD1 as D (5 bases). In germline, CDR1 is MNHEY, CDR2 SMNVEV (reference sequence). The CDR3 contains 16 residues. V shed 4 bases and J shed 4 bases, with 19 bases lying between them. CDR3 DNA sequence: TGTGCCAGCAGTTCTAATCCAGGCGGGGGAGGCACTGAAGCTTTCTTT. Translated, it gives CASSSNPGGGGTEAFF.

The CDR3: CASSPERGGYDTQYF. CDR3 DNA sequence: TGTGCCAGCAGTCCAGAGCGGGGGGGTTATGATACGCAGTATTTT. The chain recombines TRBV25-1 with TRBJ2-3, with 10 bases identical to TRBD2. Germline V gene sequence: CDR1 MGHDK, CDR2 SYGVNS. The CDR3 contains 15 residues. V was pared by 5 bases and J by 6 bases, with 8 bases of the junction left unmatched.